This T cell receptor beta chain is from a study of cytomegalovirus exposure and HLA in healthy donors. Study results and caveats: Follow-up analysis later connected one missense variant in DCLRE1C with trimming of TCR beta V- and J-genes. Previous analysis showed most TCR beta V segments were productive about 87% or about 30% of the time. Reports state that TCR beta sequences accurately predicted most subjects' HLA-A and HLA-B alleles.

Both 60 Vbeta primers and 13 Jbeta primers went into the PCR. Some clones are missing from TCRdb's copy, which holds only in-frame ones; the method was immunoSEQ multiplex PCR. The data show around 200,000 clones, 84% seen once. CDR3 length: 16 residues. V was pared by 0 bases and J by 5 bases, with 17 bases between. Looked up from germline, CDR1 is SGHRS and CDR2 is YFSETQ. Concerning this clone: Its specificity is not known.

The sequence was collected from a girl aged 2 to 10 in good health and CMV-seropositive. The sample was PBMCs. This rearrangement joins TRBV5-1 to TRBJ1-1; D is ambiguous. The CDR3 loop reads CASSLADRGGGTEAFF. In DNA, the CDR3 is TGCGCCAGCAGCTTGGCCGACCGGGGTGGAGGGACTGAAGCTTTCTTT.